These 27 T cell receptor beta chains were all obtained from the same sample, sequenced in a study of OX40 agonist ivuxolimab in advanced cancers. Profiled with immunoSEQ multiplex PCR; TCRdb holds only in-frame clones, not every one. The profile shows under 25,000 clones, around 78% of them singletons. The sequencing here drew on CD4+ or CD8+ T cells sorted from blood, taken in a trial of the OX40 agonist ivuxolimab. The receptor source for this set is an adult with an advanced solid tumor such as melanoma, head and neck, liver or kidney cancer.

The genes are TRBV11-2 and TRBJ2-6; the match to TRBD2 covers 7 bases. Trimming at V came to 3 bases and at J to 0 bases, leaving 5 bases not matched to a gene. Germline values: CDR1 SGHAT, CDR2 FQNNGV. This CDR3 comprises 17 residues. The CDR3 DNA is TGTGCCAGCAGCTTGGGGAGGGCCCGCTCTGGGGCCAACGTCCTGACTTTC. It codes for CASSLGRARSGANVLTF.

The V call is TRBV5-1, the J call TRBJ2-4; D remains ambiguous. V was shortened by 5 bases and J by 2 bases, with 11 bases between the two germline ends. Germline CDR1 and CDR2: SGHRS and YFSETQ. This CDR3 comprises 14 residues. CDR3 bases: TGCGCCAGCAGTTATGGGGTCACCAAAAACATTCAGTACTTC. It is translated as CASSYGVTKNIQYF.

V is TRBV6-1 and J is TRBJ2-7; D is possibly TRBD1 (5 bases). The CDR3 consists of 11 residues. V gave up 11 bases and J gave up 7 bases, with 15 bases separating them. Germline lookup yields CDR1 MNHNS and CDR2 SASEGT. The CDR3: CAGQGAWEQYF. CDR3 bases: TGTGCCGGCCAGGGCGCTTGGGAGCAGTACTTC.

The rearrangement links TRBV18 to TRBJ1-2; D ambiguous. The CDR3 extends over 13 amino acids. Germline lookup yields CDR1 KGHSH and CDR2 LQKENI. V was shortened by 4 bases and J by 8 bases, with 14 bases between the two germline ends. The CDR3, as DNA: TGTGCCAGCTCACGGGGAGAAAATTCGGGCTACACCTTC. It specifies CASSRGENSGYTF. Full variable domain (missing parts from reference TRBV18 and TRBJ1-2): NAGVMQNPRHLVRRRGQEARLRCSPMKGHSHVYWYRQLPEEGLKFMVYLQKENIIDESGMPKERFSAEFPKEGPSILRIQQVVRGDSAAYFCASSRGENSGYTFGSGTRLTVV.

The chain joins TRBV29-1 to TRBJ2-7; tentative D call: TRBD1 (5 bases). CDR3 length: 11 amino acids. Deletions cut 4 bases from V and 5 bases from J, with 9 bases between. The germline gives CDR1 SQVTM, CDR2 ANQGSEA. DNA for the CDR3: TGCAGCGTTGTAGGGGTCCACGAGCAGTACTTC. Translating gives CSVVGVHEQYF.

The chain carries TRBV4-1 and TRBJ2-1; a weak D match, TRBD1 (6 bases). There are 15 residues in the CDR3. V dropped 3 bases and J dropped 5 bases, with 14 bases sitting between them. Per the germline V gene, CDR1 is MGHRA and CDR2 is YSYEKL. CDR3 in DNA: TGCGCCAGCAGCCAGTATAACCAGGGGCACAATGAGCAGTTCTTC. Encoded protein: CASSQYNQGHNEQFF.

The chain has TRBV18 and TRBJ2-7, with 8 bases that match TRBD1. Trimming cost V 3 bases and J 7 bases; bases outside gene matches: 8. This CDR3 region has 14 residues. Germline values: CDR1 KGHSH, CDR2 LQKENI. The chain's CDR3 is CASSPGATGVEQYF. The CDR3 coding sequence is TGTGCCAGCTCACCGGGCGCGACAGGGGTTGAGCAGTACTTC.

This clone is labeled medium-sized. This sample includes further DNA sequences coding for the same CDR3. The chain joins TRBV7-3 to TRBJ1-4; D uncertain. Trimming left V 2 bases short and J 5 bases short, with 6 bases between. Looked up from germline, CDR1 is SGHTA and CDR2 is FQGTGA. The CDR3 is 13 residues long. The CDR3 coding sequence is TGTGCCAGCAGCTTATTACGGAATGAAAAACTGTTTTTT. Translating it yields CASSLLRNEKLFF.

The chain combines TRBV30 with TRBJ2-7; D is ambiguous. This CDR3 comprises 11 residues. Trimming removed 2 bases at V and 4 bases at J, with 6 bases between. CDR1 is GTSNPN, CDR2 SVGIG, per germline (reference sequence). The DNA of the CDR3 is TGTGCCTGGAGTTCTTATTACGAGCAGTACTTC. Its protein is CAWSSYYEQYF.

This sequence joins TRBV28 and TRBJ1-2; TRBD1 might be the D (6 bases). This CDR3 has 15 amino acids. Looked up from germline, CDR1 is MDHEN and CDR2 is SYDVKM. V lost 5 bases to trimming and J lost 0 bases, with 13 bases between them. The DNA of the CDR3 is TGTGCCAGCAGTCCCGCGGACAGAACTAACTATGGCTACACCTTC. This sequence encodes CASSPADRTNYGYTF.

This chain joins TRBV7-2 and TRBJ2-1; 9 nucleotides align to TRBD1. V gave up 5 bases and J gave up 6 bases; unmatched junction bases: 8. The CDR3 covers 15 residues. Germline CDR1 reads SGHTA; CDR2 reads FQGNSA. The CDR3 loop is CASSPGQGGGNEQFF. Here the CDR3 DNA reads TGTGCCAGCAGCCCGGGACAGGGTGGCGGCAATGAGCAGTTCTTC.

V is TRBV7-3 and J is TRBJ1-5; maybe TRBD1 (5 bases). CDR3 length: 14 amino acids. The germline V gene encodes CDR1 SGHTA and CDR2 FQGTGA. Trimming took off 0 bases at V and 2 bases at J, with 5 bases between the two ends. The CDR3 coding sequence is TGTGCCAGCAGCTTAACGGGGGGCAATCAGCCCCAGCATTTT. Translation gives CASSLTGGNQPQHF.

The gene calls are TRBV5-4 and TRBJ1-2, with 7 bases fitting TRBD1. J gave up 10 bases and V 4 bases, and 10 bases lay outside the gene matches. Germline values: CDR1 SGHNT, CDR2 YYREEE (reference sequence). The CDR3 is 13 amino acids. The CDR3 nucleotides read TGTGCCAGCAGCGTAGGGGGCGCCCCTTCCTACACCTTC. This translates into CASSVGGAPSYTF.

CDR3 sequence: CASSRGGEETQYF. The CDR3 coding sequence is TGTGCCAGCAGTCGAGGGGGTGAGGAGACCCAGTACTTC. The chain is built from TRBV6-6 and TRBJ2-5; D is perhaps TRBD1 (6 bases). CDR1 and CDR2 from the germline V gene are MNHNY and SVGAGI (reference sequence). This CDR3 region has 13 residues. Trimming pared 5 bases from V and 5 bases from J, leaving 12 bases between.

This clone was observed a handful of times. The CDR3 DNA follows: TGTGCCAGCAGCCCCGGGGCTAGGGGTTACAATGAGCAGTTCTTC. This encodes CASSPGARGYNEQFF. V usage is TRBV5-4 and J usage is TRBJ2-1, with D tentatively TRBD1 or TRBD2 (5 bases each). The V end lost 4 bases, the J end lost 4 bases, and 15 bases lay between the germline ends. Germline V gene lookup returns CDR1 SGHNT and CDR2 YYREEE (reference sequence). CDR3 length equals 15 residues.

V and J are TRBV19 and TRBJ1-2, with D possibly TRBD1 on 5 matching bases. Trimming removed 5 bases from V and 4 bases from J, with 5 bases in between. The CDR3 is made up of 11 amino acids. Germline V gene data show CDR1 as LNHDA and CDR2 as SQIVND (reference sequence). DNA of the CDR3: TGTGCCAGTAGTCAGGGCTATGGCTACACCTTC. As protein: CASSQGYGYTF.

The genes are TRBV30 and TRBJ2-7; no clear D gene. The CDR3 runs 13 residues. CDR1 and CDR2 (germline): GTSNPN, SVGIG (reference sequence). V lost 4 bases to trimming and J lost 9 bases, with 19 bases between them. CDR3 sequence: CAWTSFDGARQYF. In nucleotides, the CDR3 is TGTGCCTGGACATCCTTCGATGGTGCTAGGCAGTACTTC.

The J gene is TRBJ2-5, the V gene TRBV5-1; the D gene could be TRBD1 or TRBD2 (5 bases each). The germline V and J ends were trimmed by 3 bases and 5 bases, with 8 bases remaining between them. Per the germline V gene, CDR1 is SGHRS and CDR2 is YFSETQ. This CDR3 region has 12 residues. CDR3 sequence (DNA): TGCGCCAGCAGCTCAGGGAGTGAGACCCAGTACTTC. As protein: CASSSGSETQYF.

This clone showed up just a few times. This chain connects TRBV21-1 to TRBJ1-5. TRBV21-1 is shown as a pseudogene. The CDR3 is made up of 14 amino acids. In DNA, the CDR3 is TGTGCCAGCAGCAAAAGGCCAGATAATCAGCCCCAGCATTTT. Amino acid sequence: CASSKRPDNQPQHF.

The genes are TRBV5-8 and TRBJ2-7, with D perhaps being TRBD1 or TRBD2 (6 bases each). Germline assignment: CDR1 SGHTS and CDR2 YDEGEE. The CDR3 contains 15 residues. V was trimmed by 1 base and J by 5 bases, leaving 16 bases between them. The CDR3 DNA follows: TGTGCCAGCAGCTTGTCGGGCAGGGGAGGTGACGAGCAGTACTTC. Its translation: CASSLSGRGGDEQYF.

V gene TRBV28 combines with J gene TRBJ1-1, with no clear D. Trimming removed 5 bases at V and 1 base at J, with 8 bases between. Germline V lookup: CDR1 MDHEN, CDR2 SYDVKM. The CDR3 runs to 13 residues. The CDR3 sequence is CASSPDWNTEAFF. The CDR3 DNA reads TGTGCCAGCAGTCCCGACTGGAACACTGAAGCTTTCTTT.

The rearrangement links TRBV27 to TRBJ1-2, with D maybe TRBD1 (5 bases). Trimming took 5 bases from V and 8 from J, leaving 15 bases between them. From germline, CDR1 is MNHEY and CDR2 SMNVEV (reference sequence). This CDR3 has 13 amino acids. The chain's CDR3 is CASSKGTSVGYTF. The CDR3 bases are TGTGCCAGCAGTAAAGGGACTTCCGTCGGCTACACCTTC.

CDR3 residues: CASSRGQVGNTIYF. CDR3 bases: TGTGCCAGCAGCAGAGGACAAGTCGGAAACACCATATATTTT. This rearrangement joins TRBV28 to TRBJ1-3; perhaps TRBD1 as D (5 bases). Trimming shortened V by 6 bases and J by 4 bases, and 13 bases separated the two germline ends. Germline loops: CDR1 MDHEN, CDR2 SYDVKM. This CDR3 has 14 amino acids.

CDR3 in amino acids: CASSARIRNGYTF. The CDR3 DNA follows: TGTGCCAGCAGCGCCAGGATCCGAAATGGCTACACCTTC. The chain is built from TRBV9 and TRBJ1-2; D ambiguous. The germline V and J ends were trimmed by 3 bases and 6 bases, with 12 bases remaining between them. The CDR3 covers 13 residues. Germline V gives CDR1 SGDLS, CDR2 YYNGEE. Combining the CDR3 with reference TRBV9 and TRBJ1-2 gives the whole variable domain DSGVTQTPKHLITATGQRVTLRCSPRSGDLSVYWYQQSLDQGLQFLIQYYNGEERAKGNILERFSAQQFPDLHSELNLSSLELGDSALYFCASSARIRNGYTFGSGTRLTVV.

DNA for the CDR3: TGTGCCAGCAGTTTACCCCTGGGGGTAGCGGCCACCTACGAGCAGTACTTC. It codes for CASSLPLGVAATYEQYF. This chain uses TRBV28 with TRBJ2-5; maybe TRBD2 (6 bases). Near its end, the DNA agrees better with TRBJ2-7, so the J call may be wrong. CDR3 length: 17 residues. Germline CDR1 reads MDHEN; CDR2 reads SYDVKM.

The J gene is TRBJ2-7, the V gene TRBV21-1; the table's D call TRBD2 went unverified against the DNA. TRBV21-1 is recorded as a pseudogene. This CDR3 comprises 15 residues. For the CDR3, the DNA is TGTGCCAGCACCCTTGGAGGGACCGACTCCTACGAGCAGTACTTC. This sequence encodes CASTLGGTDSYEQYF.

J is TRBJ1-4 and V is TRBV14; D perhaps matches TRBD1 (5 bases). Germline V gene lookup returns CDR1 SGHDN and CDR2 FVKESK. The CDR3 consists of 13 residues. The V end lost 5 bases, the J end lost 13 bases, and 17 bases lay between the germline ends. The CDR3 DNA reads TGTGCCAGCAGCACGTTCTCAGGGCTTAGACTGTTTTTT. Translation: CASSTFSGLRLFF.